The 21 T cell receptor beta chains in this list originate from one sample, sequenced in a study of cytomegalovirus exposure and HLA in healthy donors. The PCR employed 60 Vbeta primers together with 13 Jbeta primers. Profiled with immunoSEQ multiplex PCR; TCRdb holds only in-frame clones, not every one. Of around 150,000 clones in the sample, around 70% are singletons; the top ten hold roughly 2.1%. Sequences were obtained from PBMCs. The receptors shown here come from a man aged 35-49 years in good health and CMV-seronegative.

The V and J genes are TRBV5-1 and TRBJ1-4, with D tentatively TRBD1 (5 bases). CDR1 is SGHRS, CDR2 YFSETQ, per germline. The CDR3 sequence is 17 residues long. V gave up 0 bases and J gave up 0 bases, with 12 bases separating them. This CDR3 reads CASSLARRGSTNEKLFF. The CDR3 coding sequence is TGCGCCAGCAGCTTGGCCCGAAGGGGCTCAACTAATGAAAAACTGTTTTTT.

This clone was picked up a small number of times. This rearrangement joins TRBV5-6 to TRBJ2-7; possible D gene TRBD2, 6 bases. The V and J ends lost 4 bases and 3 bases respectively, with 11 bases between them. Germline CDR1 SGHDT, CDR2 YYEEEE. This CDR3 has 13 residues. CDR3 in DNA: TGTGCCAGCAGCCACGGGGGACTCTACGAGCAGTACTTC. This codes for CASSHGGLYEQYF.

The V call is TRBV4-1, the J call TRBJ2-2, with D possibly being TRBD1 (5 bases). V lost 1 base and J 4 bases, leaving 10 bases between the germline ends. The germline gives CDR1 MGHRA, CDR2 YSYEKL. The CDR3 extends over 15 amino acids. The CDR3 reads CASSQGTWGTGELFF. DNA of the CDR3: TGCGCCAGCAGCCAAGGGACATGGGGCACCGGGGAGCTGTTTTTT.

This chain joins TRBV18 and TRBJ1-4; D ambiguous. This CDR3 is 15 amino acids long. Per germline, CDR1 KGHSH and CDR2 LQKENI. V was cut by 0 bases and J by 2 bases, with 7 bases left in between. CDR3 coding DNA: TGTGCCAGCTCACCACCCTTCCAGACTAATGAAAAACTGTTTTTT. It yields the protein CASSPPFQTNEKLFF.

The chain combines TRBV7-2 with TRBJ1-2, with D possibly TRBD1 on 5 matching bases. Trimming cost V 6 bases and J 8 bases, with 16 bases left between them. The length of the CDR3 is 13 residues. The germline V gene has CDR1 SGHTA and CDR2 FQGNSA. The CDR3 DNA reads as TGTGCCAGCAGTACTCTAGGGGTTGGAGGCTACACCTTC. Its protein is CASSTLGVGGYTF.

The V gene is TRBV27, the J gene TRBJ1-5; the D is unclear. With 0 bases removed from V and 5 bases from J, the gap between germline ends came to 11 bases. Germline CDR1 is MNHEY and CDR2 is SMNVEV (reference sequence). This CDR3 is built from 15 residues. CDR3 in amino acids: CASSLSGGGYQPQHF. The CDR3 DNA follows: TGTGCCAGCAGTTTATCTGGAGGTGGGTATCAGCCCCAGCATTTT.

The sample holds one count of this clone. The gene calls are TRBV18 and TRBJ2-2, with D uncertain. Per the germline V gene, CDR1 is KGHSH and CDR2 is LQKENI. The CDR3 has 16 amino acids. V was trimmed by 5 bases and J by 1 base, leaving 14 bases between them. The CDR3: CASSSLSGLNTGELFF. Written as DNA, the CDR3 is TGTGCCAGCTCATCACTCAGTGGTTTGAACACCGGGGAGCTGTTTTTT. Full variable domain (remainder filled in from reference TRBV18 and TRBJ2-2): NAGVMQNPRHLVRRRGQEARLRCSPMKGHSHVYWYRQLPEEGLKFMVYLQKENIIDESGMPKERFSAEFPKEGPSILRIQQVVRGDSAAYFCASSSLSGLNTGELFFGEGSRLTVL.

The rearrangement uses TRBV19 and TRBJ1-1; D is ambiguous. Germline V gene data show CDR1 as LNHDA and CDR2 as SQIVND (reference sequence). V dropped 9 bases and J dropped 5 bases, with 13 bases sitting between them. This CDR3 has 12 residues. This chain's CDR3 is CASHGRLTEAFF. CDR3 nucleotides: TGTGCCAGCCACGGCAGGTTAACTGAAGCTTTCTTT.

The chain combines TRBV27 with TRBJ2-5, with 11 positions matching TRBD1. This CDR3 is 13 amino acids long. CDR1 MNHEY and CDR2 SMNVEV come from the germline V gene (reference sequence). V trimming: 8 bases; J trimming: 5 bases; junction bases outside the gene matches: 4. CDR3 sequence: CASRDRGRETQYF. The DNA of the CDR3 is TGTGCCAGCCGGGACAGGGGGAGGGAGACCCAGTACTTC.

The CDR3 protein is CASSVDQGKNEKLFF. CDR3 nucleotides: TGTGCCAGCAGCGTAGACCAGGGGAAGAATGAAAAACTGTTTTTT. This rearrangement joins TRBV9 to TRBJ1-4; the D gene is possibly TRBD1 (6 bases). Per the germline V gene, CDR1 is SGDLS and CDR2 is YYNGEE. Trimming left V 0 bases short and J 5 bases short, with 11 bases between. The length of the CDR3 is 15 residues.

The chain carries TRBV2 and TRBJ1-1, with 10 bases fitting TRBD1. Germline-derived CDR1 and CDR2 are SNHLY and FYNNEI. J gave up 1 base and V 6 bases, and 8 bases lay outside the gene matches. This CDR3 comprises 16 residues. The CDR3 here is CASSSAGQGSNTEAFF. For the CDR3, the DNA is TGTGCCAGCAGCTCGGCGGGACAGGGGTCGAACACTGAAGCTTTCTTT.

The chain uses TRBV7-9 and TRBJ2-1, with 11 nucleotides matching TRBD2. The CDR3 contains 15 residues. Germline CDR1 and CDR2: SEHNR and FQNEAQ (reference sequence). The junction had 2 bases not matched to a gene; V was cut back by 5 bases and J by 2 bases. The CDR3 coding sequence is TGTGCCAGCAGCCCGACTAGCGGGACCTACAATGAGCAGTTCTTC. It specifies CASSPTSGTYNEQFF.

This sequence joins TRBV9 and TRBJ2-7; D gene uncertain. Germline CDR1 SGDLS, CDR2 YYNGEE. The CDR3 totals 13 residues. The germline V and J ends were trimmed by 0 bases and 6 bases, with 10 bases remaining between them. The CDR3 DNA is TGTGCCAGCAGCGTAGCATGGGCATCCGAGCAGTACTTC. It translates to CASSVAWASEQYF.

The chain carries TRBV29-1 and TRBJ1-2; tentative D call: TRBD1 (6 bases). Germline assignment: CDR1 SQVTM and CDR2 ANQGSEA. Trimming stripped 6 bases from V and 5 bases from J, with 19 bases between. This CDR3 has 14 residues. CDR3 amino acids: CSVDAGPRGYGYTF. CDR3 DNA sequence: TGCAGCGTCGACGCAGGTCCTAGGGGGTATGGCTACACCTTC.

This chain links TRBV5-1 with TRBJ2-7, with D hard to call. Between the trimmed V and J ends, which lost 0 bases and 3 bases, there was a span of 10 bases. Germline loops: CDR1 SGHRS, CDR2 YFSETQ. CDR3 length: 14 amino acids. The CDR3 DNA is TGCGCCAGCAGCTTGGGTTCAGGTTTCTACGAGCAGTACTTC. It translates to CASSLGSGFYEQYF. Combining the CDR3 with reference TRBV5-1 and TRBJ2-7 gives the whole variable domain KAGVTQTPRYLIKTRGQQVTLSCSPISGHRSVSWYQQTPGQGLQFLFEYFSETQRNKGNFPGRFSGRQFSNSRSEMNVSTLELGDSALYLCASSLGSGFYEQYFGPGTRLTVT.

The chain combines TRBV4-3 with TRBJ2-3; perhaps TRBD1 as D (6 bases). CDR3 length equals 15 residues. The germline gives CDR1 LGHNA, CDR2 YSLEER. V gave up 4 bases and J gave up 0 bases, with 11 bases separating them. The CDR3, as DNA: TGCGCCAGCAGCCGTCGACAGGAGAGCACAGATACGCAGTATTTT. As protein: CASSRRQESTDTQYF.

This clone was counted only a few times. The chain couples TRBV9 to TRBJ2-1, with TRBD2 matching 13 bases. V was pared by 3 bases and J by 6 bases, with 3 bases of the junction left unmatched. This CDR3 spans 15 amino acids. The germline V gene has CDR1 SGDLS and CDR2 YYNGEE. The DNA for the CDR3 is TGTGCCAGCAGCGCGGGGACTAGCGGGACCAATGAGCAGTTCTTC. This gives the protein CASSAGTSGTNEQFF.

V and J are TRBV5-1 and TRBJ2-3, with TRBD2 matching over 9 bases. V was pared by 3 bases and J by 1 base, with 0 bases of the junction left unmatched. This CDR3 is built from 14 residues. CDR1 is SGHRS and CDR2 is YFSETQ in the germline V gene. CDR3 DNA: TGCGCCAGCAGCTGGACTAGCGGCACAGATACGCAGTATTTT. Translated: CASSWTSGTDTQYF.

The chain recombines TRBV13 with TRBJ2-5, with D possibly TRBD2 on 7 matching bases. V was pared by 5 bases and J by 6 bases, with 19 bases between. This CDR3 has 15 residues. Looked up from germline, CDR1 is PRHDT and CDR2 is FYEKMQ (reference sequence). Here the CDR3 DNA reads TGTGCCAGCAGCACGGGGGAGGGCAGGGGTCAGACCCAGTACTTC. Protein product: CASSTGEGRGQTQYF. The full variable domain, with the rest looked up from reference TRBV13 and TRBJ2-5, is AAGVIQSPRHLIKEKRETATLKCYPIPRHDTVYWYQQGPGQDPQFLISFYEKMQSDKGSIPDRFSAQQFSDYHSELNMSSLELGDSALYFCASSTGEGRGQTQYFGPGTRLLVL.

The chain combines TRBV28 with TRBJ2-7, with 8 bases lining up with TRBD2. The germline CDR1 and CDR2 sequences are MDHEN and SYDVKM. With 5 bases clipped from V and 3 bases from J, the junction kept 9 bases outside the gene matches. The CDR3 is 15 amino acids. CDR3 in DNA: TGTGCCAGCAGTCCCCCGGGAGGGGAGGTCTACGAGCAGTACTTC. This encodes CASSPPGGEVYEQYF.

The V call is TRBV5-6, the J call TRBJ2-1; 8 bases fit TRBD2. This CDR3 contains 15 residues. V lost 4 bases to trimming and J lost 5 bases; unmatched junction nucleotides: 8. Germline V gene lookup returns CDR1 SGHDT and CDR2 YYEEEE. CDR3 protein: CASSQSGGPNNEQFF. As DNA, the CDR3 is TGTGCCAGCAGCCAAAGCGGGGGCCCTAACAATGAGCAGTTCTTC.